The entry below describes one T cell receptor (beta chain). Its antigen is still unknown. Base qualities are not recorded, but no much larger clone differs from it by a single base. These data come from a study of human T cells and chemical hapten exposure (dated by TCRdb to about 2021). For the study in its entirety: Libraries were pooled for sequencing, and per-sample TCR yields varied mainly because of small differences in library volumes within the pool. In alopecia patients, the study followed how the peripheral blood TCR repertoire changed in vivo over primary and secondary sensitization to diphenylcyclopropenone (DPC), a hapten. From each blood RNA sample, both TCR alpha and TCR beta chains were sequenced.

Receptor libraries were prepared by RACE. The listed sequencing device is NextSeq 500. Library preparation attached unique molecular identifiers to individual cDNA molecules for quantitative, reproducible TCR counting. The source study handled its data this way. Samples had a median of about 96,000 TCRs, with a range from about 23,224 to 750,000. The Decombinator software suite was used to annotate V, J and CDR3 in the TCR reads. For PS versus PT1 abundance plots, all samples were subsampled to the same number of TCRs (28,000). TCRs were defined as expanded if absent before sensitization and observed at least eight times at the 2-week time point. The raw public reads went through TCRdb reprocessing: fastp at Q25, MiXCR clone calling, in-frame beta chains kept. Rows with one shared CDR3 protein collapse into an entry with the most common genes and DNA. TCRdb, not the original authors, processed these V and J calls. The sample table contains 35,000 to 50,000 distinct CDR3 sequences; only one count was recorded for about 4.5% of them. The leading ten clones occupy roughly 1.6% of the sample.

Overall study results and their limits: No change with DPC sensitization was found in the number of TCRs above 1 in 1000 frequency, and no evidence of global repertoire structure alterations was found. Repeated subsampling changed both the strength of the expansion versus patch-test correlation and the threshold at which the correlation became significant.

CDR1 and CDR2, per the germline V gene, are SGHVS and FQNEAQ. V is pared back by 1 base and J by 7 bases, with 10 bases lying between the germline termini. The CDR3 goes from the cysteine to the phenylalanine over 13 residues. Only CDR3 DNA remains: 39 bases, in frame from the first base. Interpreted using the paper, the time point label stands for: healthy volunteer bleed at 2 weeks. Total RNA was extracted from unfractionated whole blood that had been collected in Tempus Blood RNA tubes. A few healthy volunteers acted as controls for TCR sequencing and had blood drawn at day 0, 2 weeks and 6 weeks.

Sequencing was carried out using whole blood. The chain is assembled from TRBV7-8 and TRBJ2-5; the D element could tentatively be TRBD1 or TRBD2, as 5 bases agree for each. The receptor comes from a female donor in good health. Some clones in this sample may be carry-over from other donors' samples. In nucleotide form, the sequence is TGTGCCAGCAGCTTAGTTGGGGACGGGACCCAGTACTTC. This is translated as CASSLVGDGTQYF.